This record looks at one T cell receptor (beta chain) sequence and its context. Its antigen is undetermined. At the DNA level, this CDR3 is encoded by other sequences in the same sample as well. These data come from a study of shared clonotypes between healthy human individuals. The study, taken as a whole, reports: As a rule, naive subsets had a larger estimated richness than memory subsets.

Source study methods: Without quality scores, immunoSEQ junctional reads could not be filtered like full-length reads. Measured with immunoSEQ multiplex PCR; TCRdb has only the in-frame clones, and not every one. V and J calls and clone size are those listed in that table; D and trimming were worked out from the DNA. The sample shows 2 million to 2.5 million clones, about 95% of them seen only once. Positively selected for CCR7, the CD45RO-negative cells used as naive CD8 cells excluded terminally differentiated effector memory CD45RA+ cells. There were only Caucasian adults among the donors, and all lived in Nashville, Tennessee. CDR1 is SGHNT, CDR2 YYREEE, per germline (reference sequence). CDR3 length: 12 residues. V dropped 0 bases and J dropped 4 bases, with 4 bases sitting between them.

The sample taken for sequencing was naive CD8+ T cells sorted from blood. The chain couples TRBV5-4 to TRBJ1-1; D ambiguous. This receptor was obtained from a man aged 18 to 35 in good health. CDR3 in DNA: TGTGCCAGCAGCTTGGTGGGCACTGAAGCTTTCTTT. Residues: CASSLVGTEAFF.